Each of the 30 T cell receptor beta chains below was sequenced from the same sample in a study of CD8 T cells in ankylosing spondylitis. TCRdb reprocessed the 5' RACE reads via MiXCR and lists one record per CDR3 protein. The top ten clones hold 3% to 4% of a sample with approximately 300,000 distinct CDR3 sequences, under 25% of them seen once. Sequencing was done on a sample of blood, either unsorted or a sorted T cell fraction (not recorded which). These receptors were taken from a female donor with ankylosing spondylitis or in good health (not recorded which).

The rearrangement links TRBV3-1 to TRBJ2-3, with D possibly being TRBD1 (6 bases). Deletions cut 0 bases from V and 5 bases from J, with 12 bases between. CDR1 and CDR2 from the germline V gene are LGHDT and YNNKEL (reference sequence). The CDR3 has 15 residues. CDR3 nucleotide sequence: TGTGCCAGCAGCCAAGAAACAGGGCCTGGAGATACGCAGTATTTT. This gives the protein CASSQETGPGDTQYF.

The V and J genes are TRBV7-2 and TRBJ2-1, with D possibly being TRBD1 (5 bases). Germline CDR1 and CDR2: SGHTA and FQGNSA. The ends were cut back, 1 base at V and 0 bases at J, with 10 bases in the middle. This CDR3 region has 16 residues. The CDR3, as DNA: TGTGCCAGCAGCTTAGAGGGGCCGAACTCCTACAATGAGCAGTTCTTC. Its translation is CASSLEGPNSYNEQFF.

This clonotype was observed once. This chain joins TRBV15 and TRBJ1-1; D unresolved. CDR3 length: 14 residues. Germline CDR1 is LNHNV and CDR2 is YYDKDF (reference sequence). Trimming removed 0 bases from V and 1 base from J, with 6 bases in between. CDR3 in amino acids: CATSRDEANTEAFF. The CDR3 coding sequence is TGTGCCACCAGCAGAGATGAGGCGAACACTGAAGCTTTCTTT.

This clonotype has a handful of counts. This rearrangement joins TRBV7-6 to TRBJ1-3; 9 bases map to TRBD1. The CDR3 contains 17 residues. Looked up from germline, CDR1 is SGHVS and CDR2 is FNYEAQ. Losses at the gene ends were 3 bases for V and 3 bases for J; bases not matched to a gene: 9. In nucleotides, the CDR3 is TGTGCCAGCAGCTTCGGGGCGGACAGGGGATATGGAAACACCATATATTTT. Translated, it gives CASSFGADRGYGNTIYF.

In this sample, this clonotype turned up many times. V and J are TRBV20-1 and TRBJ2-3; D is unresolved. This CDR3 comprises 14 residues. In germline, CDR1 is DFQATT, CDR2 SNEGSKA (reference sequence). V was cut by 5 bases and J by 3 bases, with 15 bases left in between. CDR3 loop: CSALLRMSTDTQYF. DNA for the CDR3: TGCAGTGCTCTCTTAAGGATGTCGACAGATACGCAGTATTTT.

V usage is TRBV6-5 and J usage is TRBJ1-2; TRBD1 agrees at 7 bases. J was trimmed by 6 bases and V by 2 bases; bases with no gene match: 6. Germline CDR1 is MNHEY and CDR2 is SVGAGI. The CDR3 runs 14 residues. The CDR3 DNA follows: TGTGCCAGCAGTTACACAGGGGCAAGGGATGGCTACACCTTC. Translating gives CASSYTGARDGYTF.

This clonotype was observed at least ten times. CDR3 nucleotides: TGTGCCAGCAGTGAAGTTCATGGCTACACCTTC. Protein product: CASSEVHGYTF. The chain combines TRBV6-1 with TRBJ1-2; D is unclear. V was pared by 1 base and J by 6 bases, with 3 bases between. The CDR3 has 11 amino acids. Germline V gives CDR1 MNHNS, CDR2 SASEGT.

The genes are TRBV5-6 and TRBJ2-7; D remains unclear. Trimming left V 2 bases short and J 0 bases short, with 9 bases between. Germline loops: CDR1 SGHDT, CDR2 YYEEEE. This CDR3 has 14 residues. The CDR3 bases are TGTGCCAGCAGCTTCCGAACTTACTCCTACGAGCAGTACTTC. It codes for CASSFRTYSYEQYF.

This clonotype appeared many times. The gene calls are TRBV11-2 and TRBJ1-5; D gene ambiguous. The V and J ends lost 5 bases and 2 bases respectively, with 13 bases between them. The CDR3 spans 15 residues. The germline V gene encodes CDR1 SGHAT and CDR2 FQNNGV. The CDR3 spells CASSVGRGGNQPQHF. The CDR3 DNA is TGTGCCAGCAGCGTAGGTCGGGGTGGCAATCAGCCCCAGCATTTT.

This clonotype was seen a few times. Written as DNA, the CDR3 is TGTGCCAGCAGTCGGGACGCGTCCCTCGAGCAGTACTTC. Translating it yields CASSRDASLEQYF. The chain recombines TRBV6-1 with TRBJ2-7, with D perhaps TRBD1 or TRBD2 (5 bases each). Germline CDR1 MNHNS, CDR2 SASEGT. The CDR3 is made up of 13 amino acids. The V end lost 5 bases, the J end lost 6 bases, and 14 bases lay between the germline ends.

This chain's CDR3 is CASSYGRETQYF. The CDR3 coding sequence is TGTGCCAGCAGTTATGGGAGGGAGACCCAGTACTTC. The V call is TRBV6-6, the J call TRBJ2-5; tentative D call: TRBD2 (6 bases). Germline CDR1 reads MNHNY; CDR2 reads SVGAGI (reference sequence). Trimming took 3 bases from V and 5 from J, leaving 7 bases between them. CDR3 length: 12 amino acids.

The genes are TRBV7-2 and TRBJ2-1, with a weak D call TRBD2 (6 bases). The CDR3 is made up of 14 amino acids. The V end was cut by 7 bases, the J end by 5 bases, with 15 bases between. CDR1 is SGHTA and CDR2 is FQGNSA in the germline V gene. This chain's CDR3 is CASTPGAVNNEQFF. The CDR3 coding sequence is TGTGCCAGCACCCCGGGAGCGGTAAACAATGAGCAGTTCTTC.

The J gene is TRBJ2-1, the V gene TRBV28, with no clear D. Trimming removed 5 bases at V and 4 bases at J, with 6 bases between. CDR3 size: 12 residues. CDR1 is MDHEN, CDR2 SYDVKM, per germline. The CDR3 sequence is CASSPFYNEQFF. The CDR3 bases are TGTGCCAGCAGTCCCTTTTACAATGAGCAGTTCTTC.

This clonotype has only a few counts. The genes are TRBV7-9 and TRBJ1-5; TRBD1 agrees at 10 bases. Germline V gives CDR1 SEHNR, CDR2 FQNEAQ (reference sequence). The V segment lost 5 bases and the J segment 7 bases; nucleotides outside the gene matches: 5. The length of the CDR3 is 14 residues. CDR3 region: CASSETGGWQPQHF. The CDR3 region has the DNA TGTGCCAGCAGCGAGACAGGGGGCTGGCAGCCCCAGCATTTT.

This sequence joins TRBV7-8 and TRBJ2-1, with 7 bases identical to TRBD2. There are 14 residues in the CDR3. The germline gives CDR1 SGHVS, CDR2 FQNEAQ. V lost 5 bases to trimming and J lost 8 bases; unmatched junction nucleotides: 9. The CDR3 DNA is TGTGCCAGCAGCCCTGGACTAGAGAGGCATGAGCAGTTCTTC. Translated: CASSPGLERHEQFF.

J is TRBJ2-7 and V is TRBV6-1; TRBD1 aligns across 8 bases. CDR3 length: 13 residues. Germline loops: CDR1 MNHNS, CDR2 SASEGT. The V gene end was trimmed by 6 bases and the J gene end by 4 bases; junction bases not matched to a gene: 5. The CDR3 DNA sequence: TGTGCCAGCAGGGCAGGGGGCGAGTACGAGCAGTACTTC. Residues: CASRAGGEYEQYF.

This clonotype was picked up a small number of times. This chain links TRBV6-5 with TRBJ2-1; 7 nucleotides line up with TRBD2. The germline gives CDR1 MNHEY, CDR2 SVGAGI. The length of the CDR3 is 15 residues. V shed 2 bases and J 6 bases; nucleotides not matched to a gene: 7. CDR3 region: CASSYRDYLGNEQFF. Written as DNA, the CDR3 is TGTGCCAGCAGTTACCGGGACTACCTAGGCAATGAGCAGTTCTTC.

This clonotype occurred a few times. The genes are TRBV10-3 and TRBJ2-5, with 9 bases fitting TRBD1. V trimming: 4 bases; J trimming: 4 bases; junction bases outside the gene matches: 4. The CDR3 length is 14 residues. Germline V CDR1 and CDR2: ENHRY, SYGVKD. The CDR3 protein is CAISGTGGTETQYF. In nucleotides, the CDR3 is TGTGCCATCAGTGGAACAGGGGGCACAGAGACCCAGTACTTC.

This clonotype was counted a few times. J is TRBJ1-1 and V is TRBV7-2; D is unclear. V lost 6 bases and J lost 3, with 17 bases in between. The CDR3 totals 15 residues. The germline CDR1 and CDR2 sequences are SGHTA and FQGNSA. The CDR3 here is CASRPPSTAHTEAFF. The DNA of the CDR3 is TGTGCCAGCAGACCTCCGTCCACAGCTCACACTGAAGCTTTCTTT.

This clonotype showed up many times. The rearrangement uses TRBV5-1 and TRBJ2-7; D unresolved. Germline V gives CDR1 SGHRS, CDR2 YFSETQ. The CDR3 totals 13 residues. V lost 5 bases and J 4 bases, leaving 13 bases between the germline ends. The CDR3 coding sequence is TGCGCCAGCAGGGTATCTGGTGCTTACGAGCAGTACTTC. Its translation: CASRVSGAYEQYF.

V gene TRBV9 combines with J gene TRBJ1-1; D perhaps matches TRBD1 (6 bases). V was shortened by 3 bases and J by 1 base, with 7 bases between the two germline ends. This CDR3 is 13 amino acids long. CDR1 is SGDLS, CDR2 YYNGEE, per germline. The CDR3 DNA reads as TGTGCCAGCAGCGGACAGGAGAACACTGAAGCTTTCTTT. The encoded protein is CASSGQENTEAFF.

The rearrangement joins TRBV7-7 to TRBJ2-1, with D possibly matching TRBD2 (5 bases). Germline CDR1 is SSHAT and CDR2 is FNYEAQ (reference sequence). The CDR3 consists of 13 residues. V was shortened by 5 bases and J by 9 bases, with 14 bases between the two germline ends. The CDR3 sequence is CASSPSLVGEQFF. For the CDR3, the DNA is TGTGCCAGCAGCCCCTCACTAGTTGGTGAGCAGTTCTTC.

This clonotype was recorded at least ten times. The CDR3 is CAISDSGLLSSYEQYF. The CDR3 DNA reads as TGTGCCATCAGTGATTCGGGACTCCTGAGCTCCTACGAGCAGTACTTC. This chain joins TRBV10-3 and TRBJ2-7; D is perhaps TRBD2 (6 bases). The CDR3 is 16 residues long. V was cut by 3 bases and J by 0 bases, with 15 bases left in between. Germline V gene lookup returns CDR1 ENHRY and CDR2 SYGVKD.

In DNA, the CDR3 is TGCAGTGCTAGAGATCGGCTAGCGGGAGATTACAATGAGCAGTTCTTC. Amino acid sequence: CSARDRLAGDYNEQFF. The chain couples TRBV20-1 to TRBJ2-1; 10 bases map to TRBD2. The CDR3 extends over 16 amino acids. V dropped 0 bases and J dropped 4; count of bases not matched to a gene: 6. Germline V gene sequence: CDR1 DFQATT, CDR2 SNEGSKA (reference sequence).

The chain combines TRBV20-1 with TRBJ1-4; TRBD1 might be the D (6 bases). Germline V gene sequence: CDR1 DFQATT, CDR2 SNEGSKA (reference sequence). V lost 4 bases to trimming and J lost 11 bases, with 14 bases between them. This CDR3 has 12 amino acids. CDR3 residues: CSANSEGGKLFF. The CDR3 region has the DNA TGCAGTGCTAATTCGGAGGGGGGGAAACTGTTTTTT.

This chain uses TRBV19 with TRBJ1-2; possibly TRBD1 for D (5 bases). The CDR3 is made up of 13 amino acids. CDR1 and CDR2 (germline): LNHDA, SQIVND (reference sequence). Between the trimmed V and J ends, which lost 6 bases and 5 bases, there was a span of 13 bases. The CDR3 DNA sequence: TGTGCCAGTAGCCGGGACGGGCTTTATGGCTACACCTTC. Amino acid sequence: CASSRDGLYGYTF.

This clonotype has only a few counts. This chain uses TRBV7-2 with TRBJ2-7; D might be TRBD1 (5 bases). V shed 1 base and J shed 1 base, with 14 bases lying between them. The CDR3 runs to 16 residues. Germline V CDR1 and CDR2: SGHTA, FQGNSA. In DNA, the CDR3 is TGTGCCAGCAGCTTAGGATGGGGCAGGAGATCCTACGAGCAGTACTTC. Protein product: CASSLGWGRRSYEQYF.

This clonotype has only a few counts. The chain recombines TRBV28 with TRBJ1-1; maybe TRBD1 (5 bases). The CDR3 is 15 amino acids. Trimming stripped 6 bases from V and 4 bases from J, with 18 bases between. Germline V CDR1 and CDR2: MDHEN, SYDVKM. The CDR3 coding sequence is TGTGCCAGCAGCAGTCGAGGGGAGCCTTTCACTGAAGCTTTCTTT. Encoded protein: CASSSRGEPFTEAFF.

The CDR3, as DNA: TGTGCCAGCAGCTGGGGGACAGGGGAAGAGACCCAGTACTTC. Its protein product is CASSWGTGEETQYF. The chain links TRBV7-9 to TRBJ2-5; TRBD1 aligns across 10 bases. The CDR3 is made up of 14 amino acids. Unmatched junction bases numbered 2, after V lost 4 bases and J lost 3 bases. Germline V CDR1 and CDR2: SEHNR, FQNEAQ (reference sequence).

This clonotype was observed a handful of times. The V gene is TRBV7-2, the J gene TRBJ2-2; either TRBD1 or TRBD2 may supply D (5 bases each). The germline V gene has CDR1 SGHTA and CDR2 FQGNSA. Trimming stripped 5 bases from V and 0 bases from J, with 10 bases between. The CDR3 extends over 15 amino acids. CDR3 sequence reads: CASSPLGANTGELFF. The CDR3 nucleotides read TGTGCCAGCAGCCCCTTGGGGGCGAACACCGGGGAGCTGTTTTTT.